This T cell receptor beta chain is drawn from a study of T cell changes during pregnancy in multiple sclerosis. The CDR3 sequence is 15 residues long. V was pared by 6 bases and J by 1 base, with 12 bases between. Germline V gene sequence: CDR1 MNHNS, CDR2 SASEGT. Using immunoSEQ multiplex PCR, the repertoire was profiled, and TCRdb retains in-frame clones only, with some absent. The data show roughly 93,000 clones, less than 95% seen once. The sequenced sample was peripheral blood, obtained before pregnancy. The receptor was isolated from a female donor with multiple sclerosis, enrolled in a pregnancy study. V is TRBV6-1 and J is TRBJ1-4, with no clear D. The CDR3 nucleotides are TGTGCCAGCAGCTCCACTCGGGGAACTAATGAAAAACTGTTTTTT. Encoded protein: CASSSTRGTNEKLFF.